This T cell receptor (beta chain) was identified in a study of spatial heterogeneity in lung cancer. Turning to the study itself: Across the raw uncorrected reads, a unique TCR and UMI combination was observed, on average, more than ten times.

The study, taken as a whole, reports: There were more appearances of ubiquitous expanded tumor TCRs in blood at resection than at follow-up.

Noted time point: sample taken at primary tumor resection. Unsorted samples of tumor, nontumor lung or frozen PBMC had their whole RNA sequenced. The donors were 55 to 80 patients with non-small cell lung cancer that was early-stage and untreated. This clonotype appeared many times. Its matching antigen is unknown. One end of the junction is discordant with germline, which a read error may explain. Every molecule of TCR cDNA had its own unique molecular identifier. TCRdb independently ran MiXCR on the 5' RACE reads; one entry per CDR3 protein. Found here are some 10,000 distinct CDR3 sequences, roughly 6% of them singletons; the top ten hold over 20%. This receptor was obtained from a male donor with early-stage non-small cell lung cancer. Sequenced here: PBMCs, sampled at surgery.

The CDR3 spells CASSLYQGAYQQYF. The CDR3 coding sequence is TGTGCCAGCAGCTTATACCAGGGGGCCTACCAGCAGTACTTC. The V gene is TRBV7-2, the J gene TRBJ2-7; 8 bases match TRBD1. Germline assignment: CDR1 SGHTA and CDR2 FQGNSA. This CDR3 is built from 14 residues.